This T cell receptor (beta chain) was retrieved from a study of blood T cell repertoires in COVID-19. Participants came from roughly 23 US areas, aged roughly 18 to 89 years. The table came from immunoSEQ multiplex PCR; TCRdb's copy has only in-frame clones and leaves some out. The repertoire consists of approximately 170,000 clones, with approximately 82% occurring once and the leading ten covering approximately 4%. This receptor was obtained from a woman between 45 and 60 years old in a cohort exposed to, infected with or recovered from COVID-19 (not recorded which). Sequenced material: PBMCs or T cells enriched from blood (not recorded which).

This CDR3 is CASHPGNTGELFF. The CDR3 DNA reads TGTGCCAGCCACCCAGGAAACACCGGGGAGCTGTTTTTT. The chain employs TRBV7-3 and TRBJ2-2; D unclear. In germline, CDR1 is SGHTA, CDR2 FQGTGA. Trimming took 8 bases from V and 2 from J, leaving 9 bases between them. This CDR3 spans 13 amino acids. Full variable domain (rest looked up from reference TRBV7-3 and TRBJ2-2): GAGVSQTPSNKVTEKGKYVELRCDPISGHTALYWYRQSLGQGPEFLIYFQGTGAADDSGLPNDRFFAVRPEGSVSTLKIQRTERGDSAVYLCASHPGNTGELFFGEGSRLTVL.